Sequencing of this T cell receptor (beta chain) was carried out in a study of T cell changes during pregnancy in multiple sclerosis. Germline CDR1 and CDR2: MRHNA and SNTAGT. Unmatched junction bases numbered 3, after V lost 0 bases and J lost 6 bases. This CDR3 is built from 14 residues. The data were produced by immunoSEQ multiplex PCR, yet TCRdb's version contains in-frame clones alone and is incomplete. The table records approximately 92,000 clones, roughly 90% of them present only once. The chain has TRBV6-4 and TRBJ1-2; 8 nucleotides agree with TRBD1. The TCR originated in a female donor with multiple sclerosis, enrolled in a pregnancy study. The starting material was peripheral blood, obtained in the first trimester of pregnancy. Written as DNA, the CDR3 is TGTGCCAGCAGTGACTCTCCAGGGGGCCATGGCTACACCTTC. It is translated as CASSDSPGGHGYTF.